The clone carrying this T cell receptor (beta chain) was seen only a few times. Its specificity is not known. CD8 cells regarded as naive lacked CD45RO, were positively chosen for CCR7, and omitted terminally differentiated effector memory CD45RA+ cells. CDR1 is MDHEN, CDR2 SYDVKM, per germline. V was clipped by 3 bases and J by 2 bases; unmatched bases: 8. This CDR3 is built from 16 residues. The sample is drawn from a study of shared clonotypes between healthy human individuals. Study findings and constraints: Sampling covered blood only; tissue repertoires likely differ. Non-shared clonotypes showed lower generation probabilities than clonotypes common to all four donors.

TCRdb keeps only in-frame clones here, not all; method: immunoSEQ multiplex PCR. The data contain about 700,000 clones, around 92% of them singletons. Source material: naive CD8+ T cells sorted from blood. The J gene is TRBJ2-7, the V gene TRBV28, with 9 positions matching TRBD2. This TCR was sampled from a man aged 25 to 45 in good health. The CDR3 DNA follows: TGTGCCAGCAGTTTCCCGTCTGGCGGGAGGGCCTACGAGCAGTACTTC. Residues: CASSFPSGGRAYEQYF.